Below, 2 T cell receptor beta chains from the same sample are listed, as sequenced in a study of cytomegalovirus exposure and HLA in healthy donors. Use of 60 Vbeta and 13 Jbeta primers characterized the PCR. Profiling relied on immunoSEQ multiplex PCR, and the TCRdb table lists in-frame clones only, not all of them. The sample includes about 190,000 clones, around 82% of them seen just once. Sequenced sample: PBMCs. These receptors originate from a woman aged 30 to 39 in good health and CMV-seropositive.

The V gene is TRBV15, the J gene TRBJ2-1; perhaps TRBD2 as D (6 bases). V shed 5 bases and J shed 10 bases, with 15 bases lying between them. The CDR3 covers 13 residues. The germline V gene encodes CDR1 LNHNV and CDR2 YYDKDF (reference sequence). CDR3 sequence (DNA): TGTGCCACCAGCGGGGGACTCAGACTAGAGCAGTTCTTC. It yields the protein CATSGGLRLEQFF.

CDR3 DNA sequence: TGTGCCTGGAGTGAGGGGACAGGGGGATTTGGGCAGCCCCAGCATTTT. Encoded protein: CAWSEGTGGFGQPQHF. J is TRBJ1-5 and V is TRBV30; 11 bases match TRBD1. Germline V gene sequence: CDR1 GTSNPN, CDR2 SVGIG (reference sequence). The CDR3 extends over 16 amino acids. V lost 1 base to trimming and J lost 7 bases; unmatched junction nucleotides: 9.